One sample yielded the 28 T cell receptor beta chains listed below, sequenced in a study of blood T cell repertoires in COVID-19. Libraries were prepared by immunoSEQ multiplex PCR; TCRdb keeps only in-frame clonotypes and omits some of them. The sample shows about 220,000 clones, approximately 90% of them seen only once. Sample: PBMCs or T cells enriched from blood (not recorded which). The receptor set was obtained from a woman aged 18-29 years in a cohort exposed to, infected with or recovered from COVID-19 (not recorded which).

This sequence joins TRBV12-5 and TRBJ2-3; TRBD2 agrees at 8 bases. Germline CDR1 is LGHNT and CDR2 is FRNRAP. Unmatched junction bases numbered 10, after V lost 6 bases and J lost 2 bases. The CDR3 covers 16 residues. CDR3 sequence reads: CASGSTGGPFTDTQYF. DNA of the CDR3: TGTGCTAGTGGATCTACGGGAGGGCCCTTCACAGATACGCAGTATTTT.

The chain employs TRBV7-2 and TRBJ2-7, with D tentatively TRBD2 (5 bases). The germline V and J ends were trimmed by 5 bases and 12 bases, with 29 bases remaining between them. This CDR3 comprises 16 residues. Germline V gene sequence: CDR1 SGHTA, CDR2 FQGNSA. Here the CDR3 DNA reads TGTGCCAGCAGCCCTTTCGGAGGAGGAGAGGAATTAAGTTGGTACTTC. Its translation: CASSPFGGGEELSWYF.

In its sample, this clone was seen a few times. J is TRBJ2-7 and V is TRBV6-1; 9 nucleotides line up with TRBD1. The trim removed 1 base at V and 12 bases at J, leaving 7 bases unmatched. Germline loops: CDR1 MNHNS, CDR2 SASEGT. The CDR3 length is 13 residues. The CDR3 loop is CASSEGNRGLVYF. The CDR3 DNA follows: TGTGCCAGCAGTGAAGGGAACAGGGGGCTCGTGTACTTC.

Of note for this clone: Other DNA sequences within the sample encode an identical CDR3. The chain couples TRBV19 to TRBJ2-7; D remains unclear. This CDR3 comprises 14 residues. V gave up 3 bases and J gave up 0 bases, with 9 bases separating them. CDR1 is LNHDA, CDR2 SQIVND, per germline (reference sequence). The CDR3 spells CASSIGRSSYEQYF. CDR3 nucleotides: TGTGCCAGTAGTATCGGAAGGAGCTCCTACGAGCAGTACTTC.

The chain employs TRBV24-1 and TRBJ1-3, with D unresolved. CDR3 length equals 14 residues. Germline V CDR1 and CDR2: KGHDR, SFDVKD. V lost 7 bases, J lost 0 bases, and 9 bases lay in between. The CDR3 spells CATSAGFSGNTIYF. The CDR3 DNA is TGTGCCACCAGCGCCGGGTTCTCTGGAAACACCATATATTTT.

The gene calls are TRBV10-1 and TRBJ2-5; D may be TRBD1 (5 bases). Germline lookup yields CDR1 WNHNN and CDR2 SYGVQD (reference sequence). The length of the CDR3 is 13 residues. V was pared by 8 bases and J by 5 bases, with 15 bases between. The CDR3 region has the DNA TGCGCCAGCCAGGACACCGTGGAGGAGACCCAGTACTTC. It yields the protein CASQDTVEETQYF.

CDR3 residues: CASSQQRDQETQYF. CDR3 nucleotide sequence: TGTGCCAGCAGCCAACAGCGGGACCAAGAGACCCAGTACTTC. This chain joins TRBV3-1 (or the pseudogene TRBV3-2) and TRBJ2-5, with D maybe TRBD2 (6 bases). Trimming left V 2 bases short and J 0 bases short, with 7 bases between. The CDR3 is 14 amino acids. CDR1 and CDR2 from the germline V gene are LGHDT and YNNKEL (reference sequence).

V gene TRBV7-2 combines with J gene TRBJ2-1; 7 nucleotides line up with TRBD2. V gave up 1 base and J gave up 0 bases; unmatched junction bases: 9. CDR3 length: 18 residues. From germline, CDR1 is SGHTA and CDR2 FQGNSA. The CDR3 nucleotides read TGTGCCAGCAGCTTAGTTCCAAGCGGGGCGAGCTCCTACAATGAGCAGTTCTTC. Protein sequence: CASSLVPSGASSYNEQFF.

The CDR3 region has the DNA TGTGCCAGCAGCAGTAACGACAGTCCCTATGGCTACACCTTC. It encodes CASSSNDSPYGYTF. The rearrangement joins TRBV7-2 to TRBJ1-2; D is possibly TRBD1 (5 bases). The V end lost 5 bases, the J end lost 4 bases, and 14 bases lay between the germline ends. The CDR3 is 14 residues long. Germline assignment: CDR1 SGHTA and CDR2 FQGNSA.

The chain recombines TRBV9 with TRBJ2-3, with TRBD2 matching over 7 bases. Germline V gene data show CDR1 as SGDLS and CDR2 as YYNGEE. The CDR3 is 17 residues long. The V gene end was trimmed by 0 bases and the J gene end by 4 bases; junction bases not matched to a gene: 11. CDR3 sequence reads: CASSVEGGGRRADTQYF. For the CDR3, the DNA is TGTGCCAGCAGCGTAGAAGGAGGCGGGAGAAGGGCAGATACGCAGTATTTT. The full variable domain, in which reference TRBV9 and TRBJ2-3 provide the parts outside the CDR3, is DSGVTQTPKHLITATGQRVTLRCSPRSGDLSVYWYQQSLDQGLQFLIQYYNGEERAKGNILERFSAQQFPDLHSELNLSSLELGDSALYFCASSVEGGGRRADTQYFGPGTRLTVL.

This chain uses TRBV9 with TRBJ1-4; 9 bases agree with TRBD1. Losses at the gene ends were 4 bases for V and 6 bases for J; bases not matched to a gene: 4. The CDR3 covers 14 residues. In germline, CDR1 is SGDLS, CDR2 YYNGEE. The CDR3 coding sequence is TGTGCCAGCAGCACGGGACAGGGCGATGAAAAACTGTTTTTT. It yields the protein CASSTGQGDEKLFF.

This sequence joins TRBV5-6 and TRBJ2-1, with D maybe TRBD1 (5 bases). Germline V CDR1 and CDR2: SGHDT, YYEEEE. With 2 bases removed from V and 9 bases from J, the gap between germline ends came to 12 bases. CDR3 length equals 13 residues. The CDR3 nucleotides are TGTGCCAGCAGCTTTGGTGGGGCCGGTGAGCAGTTCTTC. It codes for CASSFGGAGEQFF.

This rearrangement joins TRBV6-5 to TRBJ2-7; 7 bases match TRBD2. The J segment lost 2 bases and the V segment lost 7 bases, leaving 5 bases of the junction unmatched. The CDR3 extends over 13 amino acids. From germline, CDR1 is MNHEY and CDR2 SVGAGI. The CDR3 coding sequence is TGTGCCAGCACCAAGCGGGAAACCTACGAGCAGTACTTC. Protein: CASTKRETYEQYF.

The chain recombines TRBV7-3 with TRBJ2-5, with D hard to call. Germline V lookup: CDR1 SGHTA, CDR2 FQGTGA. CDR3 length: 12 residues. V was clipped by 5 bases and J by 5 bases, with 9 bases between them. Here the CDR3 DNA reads TGTGCCAGCAGCCCTCCTCTGGAGACCCAGTACTTC. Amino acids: CASSPPLETQYF.

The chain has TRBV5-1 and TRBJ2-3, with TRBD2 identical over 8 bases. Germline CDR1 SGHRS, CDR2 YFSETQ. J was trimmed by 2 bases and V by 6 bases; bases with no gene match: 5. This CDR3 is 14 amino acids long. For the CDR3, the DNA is TGCGCCAGCAAGGAGCGGGGGCCCACAGATACGCAGTATTTT. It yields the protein CASKERGPTDTQYF.

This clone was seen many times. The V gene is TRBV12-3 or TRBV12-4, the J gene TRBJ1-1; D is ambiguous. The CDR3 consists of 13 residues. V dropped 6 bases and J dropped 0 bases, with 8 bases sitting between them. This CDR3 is CASSQFMNTEAFF. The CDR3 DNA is TGTGCCAGCAGCCAATTCATGAACACTGAAGCTTTCTTT.

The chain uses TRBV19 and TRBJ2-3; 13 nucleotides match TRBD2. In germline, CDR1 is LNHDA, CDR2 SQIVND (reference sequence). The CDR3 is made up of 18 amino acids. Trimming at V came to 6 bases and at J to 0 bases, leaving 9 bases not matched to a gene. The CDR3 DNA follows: TGTGCCAGTAGGACGAGGACTAGCGGGGGACCAAGCACAGATACGCAGTATTTT. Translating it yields CASRTRTSGGPSTDTQYF.

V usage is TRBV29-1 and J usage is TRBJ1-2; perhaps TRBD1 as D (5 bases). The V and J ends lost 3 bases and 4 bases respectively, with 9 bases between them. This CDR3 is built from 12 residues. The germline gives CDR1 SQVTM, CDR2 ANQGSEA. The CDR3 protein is CSVDEGAYGYTF. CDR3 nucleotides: TGCAGCGTTGATGAAGGGGCCTATGGCTACACCTTC.

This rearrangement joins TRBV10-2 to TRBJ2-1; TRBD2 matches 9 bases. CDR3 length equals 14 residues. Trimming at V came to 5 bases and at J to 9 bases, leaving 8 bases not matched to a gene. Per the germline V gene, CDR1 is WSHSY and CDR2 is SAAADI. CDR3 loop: CASSLAGGPGEQFF. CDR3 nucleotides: TGCGCCAGCAGTCTGGCGGGAGGGCCGGGTGAGCAGTTCTTC.

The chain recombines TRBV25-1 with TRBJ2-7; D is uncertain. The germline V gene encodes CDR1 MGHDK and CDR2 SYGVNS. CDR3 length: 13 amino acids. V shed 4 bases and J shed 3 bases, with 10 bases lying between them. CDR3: CASSAGLHYEQYF. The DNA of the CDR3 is TGTGCCAGCAGTGCAGGTCTTCACTACGAGCAGTACTTC.

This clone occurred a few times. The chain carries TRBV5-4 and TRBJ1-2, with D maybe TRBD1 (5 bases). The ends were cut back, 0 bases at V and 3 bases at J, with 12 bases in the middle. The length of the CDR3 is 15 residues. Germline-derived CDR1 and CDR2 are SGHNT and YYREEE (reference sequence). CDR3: CASSLAGGMDYGYTF. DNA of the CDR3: TGTGCCAGCAGCTTGGCCGGGGGGATGGACTATGGCTACACCTTC.

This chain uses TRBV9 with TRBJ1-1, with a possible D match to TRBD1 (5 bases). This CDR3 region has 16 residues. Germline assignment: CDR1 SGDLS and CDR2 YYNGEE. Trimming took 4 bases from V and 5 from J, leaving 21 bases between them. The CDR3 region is CASSFLRVEDGTEAFF. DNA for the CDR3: TGTGCCAGCAGCTTTCTCAGGGTTGAAGACGGTACTGAAGCTTTCTTT.

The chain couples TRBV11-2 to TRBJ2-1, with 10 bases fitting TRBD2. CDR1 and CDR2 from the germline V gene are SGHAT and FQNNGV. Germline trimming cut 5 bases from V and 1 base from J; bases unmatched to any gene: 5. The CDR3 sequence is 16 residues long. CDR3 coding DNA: TGTGCCAGCAGCGTGAGCGGGGGGGTTTCCTACAATGAGCAGTTCTTC. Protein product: CASSVSGGVSYNEQFF.

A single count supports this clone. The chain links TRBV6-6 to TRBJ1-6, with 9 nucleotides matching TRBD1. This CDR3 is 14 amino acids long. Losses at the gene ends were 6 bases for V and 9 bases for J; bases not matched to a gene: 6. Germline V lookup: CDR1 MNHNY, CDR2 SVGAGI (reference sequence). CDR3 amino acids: CASSLDRGVSPLHF. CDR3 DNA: TGTGCCAGCAGCCTCGACAGGGGGGTTTCACCCCTCCACTTT.

The CDR3 is CASSLVGYDSASNQPQHF. CDR3 sequence (DNA): TGTGCCAGCAGCTTGGTTGGTTACGACAGCGCCAGCAATCAGCCCCAGCATTTT. V gene TRBV7-9 combines with J gene TRBJ1-5; weak D call: TRBD1 (5 bases). Per the germline V gene, CDR1 is SEHNR and CDR2 is FQNEAQ (reference sequence). This CDR3 has 18 amino acids. V lost 3 bases and J lost 1, with 19 bases in between.

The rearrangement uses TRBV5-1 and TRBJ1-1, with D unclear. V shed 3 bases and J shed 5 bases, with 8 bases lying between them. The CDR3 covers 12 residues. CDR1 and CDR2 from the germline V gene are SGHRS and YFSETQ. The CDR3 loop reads CASSYSGTEAFF. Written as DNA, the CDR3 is TGCGCCAGCAGCTACTCCGGGACTGAAGCTTTCTTT.

The CDR3 reads CASSQVGTGLPYEQYF. The CDR3 DNA follows: TGTGCCAGCAGCCAAGTAGGGACAGGCCTGCCCTACGAGCAGTACTTC. V usage is TRBV3-1 (or the pseudogene TRBV3-2) and J usage is TRBJ2-7; TRBD1 matches 8 bases. The CDR3 runs to 16 residues. Germline CDR1 and CDR2: LGHDT and YNNKEL (reference sequence). The J segment lost 2 bases and the V segment lost 1 base, leaving 7 bases of the junction unmatched.

CDR3 amino acids: CSGARDRAGELFF. DNA of the CDR3: TGCAGCGGCGCCCGGGACAGGGCAGGGGAGCTGTTTTTT. This chain connects TRBV29-1 to TRBJ2-2; TRBD1 matches 9 bases. Germline V lookup: CDR1 SQVTM, CDR2 ANQGSEA. This CDR3 comprises 13 residues. V was pared by 7 bases and J by 8 bases, with 8 bases of the junction left unmatched.